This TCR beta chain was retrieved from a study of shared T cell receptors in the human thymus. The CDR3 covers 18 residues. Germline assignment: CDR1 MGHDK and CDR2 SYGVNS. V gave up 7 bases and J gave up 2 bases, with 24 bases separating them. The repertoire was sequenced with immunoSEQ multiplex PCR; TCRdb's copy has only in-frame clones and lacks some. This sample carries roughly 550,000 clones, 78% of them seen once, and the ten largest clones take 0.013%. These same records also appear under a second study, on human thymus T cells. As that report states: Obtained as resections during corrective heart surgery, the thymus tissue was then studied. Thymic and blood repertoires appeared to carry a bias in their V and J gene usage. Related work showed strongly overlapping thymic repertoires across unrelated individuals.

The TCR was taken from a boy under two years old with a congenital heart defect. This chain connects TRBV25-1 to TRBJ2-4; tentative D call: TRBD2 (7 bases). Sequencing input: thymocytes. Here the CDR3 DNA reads TGTGCCAGCACTTCGGGACATACGGGAGGAGAGACCAAAAACATTCAGTACTTC. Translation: CASTSGHTGGETKNIQYF.